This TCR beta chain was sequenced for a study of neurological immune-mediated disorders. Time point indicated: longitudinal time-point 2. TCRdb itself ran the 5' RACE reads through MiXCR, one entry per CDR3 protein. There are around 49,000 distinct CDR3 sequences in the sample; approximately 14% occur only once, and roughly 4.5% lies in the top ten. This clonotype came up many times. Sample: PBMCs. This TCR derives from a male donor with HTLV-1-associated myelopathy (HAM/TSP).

The DNA for the CDR3 is TGTGCCAGCAGCTTAACTAGCGGGGGTAAAGAGACCCAGTACTTC. It encodes CASSLTSGGKETQYF. J is TRBJ2-5 and V is TRBV7-9; 11 positions agree with TRBD2. From germline, CDR1 is SEHNR and CDR2 FQNEAQ (reference sequence). This CDR3 is 15 amino acids long. Trimming took 2 bases from V and 3 from J; bases not matched to a gene: 2.